A selection of T cell receptor beta chains follows, all from one sample in a study of CD8 T cells in ankylosing spondylitis. In TCRdb, the 5' RACE reads were re-called with MiXCR into one record per CDR3 protein. The data hold roughly 230,000 distinct CDR3 sequences, with about 18% observed a single time. Sequenced: blood, either unsorted or a sorted T cell fraction (not recorded which). The receptors were gathered from a male donor with ankylosing spondylitis or in good health (not recorded which). Both conserved end residues are part of each CDR3. A D gene is named only where the DNA matches it firmly. Where a row states a size, it is once, few, many or the class of an expanded clone; other rows omit it.

V gene	D gene	J gene	clone size	CDR3 protein	CDR3 DNA
TRBV28	TRBD1	TRBJ1-2	many	CASTDRGVGGYTF	TGTGCCAGCACCGACAGGGGTGTGGGAGGCTACACCTTC
TRBV3-1	TRBD2	TRBJ2-1	-	CASSQLPGTRIEQFF	TGTGCCAGCAGCCAACTCCCGGGGACTAGAATTGAGCAGTTCTTC
TRBV4-3	TRBD1	TRBJ2-2	few	CASSQDVGQGAGELFF	TGCGCCAGCAGCCAAGATGTCGGCCAGGGGGCCGGGGAGCTGTTTTTT
TRBV4-2	-	TRBJ2-7	-	CASSPNSEGSSYEQYF	TGTGCCAGCAGCCCCAACTCAGAGGGGAGCTCCTACGAGCAGTACTTC
TRBV10-3	-	TRBJ1-2	few	CAISQDRLGTNYGYTF	TGTGCCATCAGCCAGGACAGACTCGGCACTAACTATGGCTACACCTTC
TRBV4-3	TRBD1	TRBJ2-5	-	CASSQVWQGVEETQYF	TGCGCCAGCAGCCAAGTTTGGCAGGGGGTGGAAGAGACCCAGTACTTC
TRBV29-1	-	TRBJ2-1	-	CSVEVGRGLYNEQFF	TGCAGCGTTGAAGTGGGGCGGGGGCTATACAATGAGCAGTTCTTC
TRBV4-2	-	TRBJ2-7	few	CASSQNTGTGSYEQYF	TGTGCCAGCAGCCAAAATACCGGGACTGGCTCCTACGAGCAGTACTTC
TRBV27	-	TRBJ1-1	many	CASSFGAGGSNTEAFF	TGTGCCAGCAGTTTCGGGGCGGGGGGGTCGAACACTGAAGCTTTCTTT
TRBV29-1	-	TRBJ2-4	-	CSAESRVEAKNIQYF	TGCAGCGCTGAAAGCAGGGTTGAGGCCAAAAACATTCAGTACTTC
TRBV5-1	TRBD2	TRBJ2-2	-	CASSFFGTSWTGELFF	TGCGCCAGCAGCTTCTTTGGGACTAGCTGGACCGGGGAGCTGTTTTTT
TRBV15	-	TRBJ2-7	-	CATSRADNLREQYF	TGTGCCACCAGCAGAGCCGACAATCTTCGCGAGCAGTACTTC
TRBV4-3	-	TRBJ1-1	many	CASSQDRLNTEAFF	TGCGCCAGCAGCCAAGACAGATTGAACACTGAAGCTTTCTTT
TRBV20-1	-	TRBJ2-7	many	CSALPILAYHEQYF	TGCAGTGCTCTCCCTATTCTAGCGTACCACGAGCAGTACTTC
TRBV27	-	TRBJ2-3	few	CASRRGFTDTQYF	TGTGCCAGCAGGAGGGGGTTCACAGATACGCAGTATTTT
TRBV6-2/TRBV6-3	-	TRBJ1-5	few	CASSWTDGGQPQHF	TGTGCCAGCAGTTGGACGGACGGGGGTCAGCCCCAGCATTTT
TRBV16	-	TRBJ1-4	-	CASSQWVSTNEKLFF	TGTGCCAGCAGCCAATGGGTCAGCACTAATGAAAAACTGTTTTTT
TRBV4-1	TRBD2	TRBJ2-3	-	CASYSGSSDTQYF	TGCGCCAGCTATAGCGGGAGTTCAGATACGCAGTATTTT
TRBV7-8	TRBD1	TRBJ2-5	-	CASSTGAETQYF	TGTGCCAGCAGCACAGGGGCAGAGACCCAGTACTTC
TRBV11-2	-	TRBJ2-1	few	CASSLSAGGNEQFF	TGTGCCAGCAGCTTAAGCGCTGGCGGCAATGAGCAGTTCTTC
TRBV6-1	-	TRBJ2-1	few	CAASTPQSLYNEQFF	TGTGCCGCCTCAACCCCGCAATCCCTATACAATGAGCAGTTCTTC
TRBV7-3	-	TRBJ2-2	-	CASSFQGTNTGELFF	TGTGCCAGCAGCTTCCAGGGAACGAACACCGGGGAGCTGTTTTTT
TRBV4-1	TRBD2	TRBJ2-1	few	CASSQEVGRAHNEQFF	TGCGCCAGCAGCCAAGAGGTCGGGAGGGCCCACAATGAGCAGTTCTTC
TRBV12-3/TRBV12-4	TRBD2	TRBJ2-3	few	CASSPRLAKYTDTQYF	TGTGCCAGCAGTCCTAGACTAGCAAAATACACAGATACGCAGTATTTT
TRBV10-3	TRBD2	TRBJ2-3	-	CAISEGGLAGDEDTQYF	TGTGCCATCAGTGAGGGCGGACTAGCGGGAGACGAGGATACGCAGTATTTT
TRBV2	-	TRBJ1-2	-	CASSESNGYTF	TGTGCCAGCAGTGAATCCAATGGCTACACCTTC
TRBV9	-	TRBJ2-1	few	CASSIRGDEQFF	TGTGCCAGCAGCATTAGGGGCGATGAGCAGTTCTTC